This TCR beta chain was found in a study of blood T cell repertoires in COVID-19. In germline, CDR1 is SEHNR, CDR2 FQNEAQ (reference sequence). The CDR3 has 15 amino acids. Losses at the gene ends were 5 bases for V and 2 bases for J; bases not matched to a gene: 5. Original processing methods: Amplification from reference gene primers served as the basis for estimated nucleated cell counts. The protocol was immunoSEQ multiplex PCR, while the TCRdb copy is restricted to in-frame clones and leaves out a portion. V, J and clone size reflect that table, while D and trimming were determined from the DNA. The sample records 250,000 or so clones, around 88% being singletons.

The sequence derives from a woman under 40 with COVID-19, enrolled during active disease. Sequencing was performed on peripheral blood. This chain joins TRBV7-9 and TRBJ2-5; TRBD2 matches at 10 bases. The CDR3 protein is CASSHTSGAQETQYF. For the CDR3, the DNA is TGTGCCAGCAGCCACACTAGCGGGGCACAAGAGACCCAGTACTTC.